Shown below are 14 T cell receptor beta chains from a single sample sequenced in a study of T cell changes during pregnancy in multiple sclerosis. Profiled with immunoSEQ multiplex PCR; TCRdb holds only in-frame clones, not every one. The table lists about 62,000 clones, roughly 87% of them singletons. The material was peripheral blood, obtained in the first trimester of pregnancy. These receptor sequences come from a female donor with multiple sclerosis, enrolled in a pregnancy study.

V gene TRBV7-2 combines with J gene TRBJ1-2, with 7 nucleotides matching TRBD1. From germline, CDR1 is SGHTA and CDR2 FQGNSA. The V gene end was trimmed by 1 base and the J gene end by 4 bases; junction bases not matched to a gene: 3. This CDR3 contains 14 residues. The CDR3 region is CASSLGQGGYGYTF. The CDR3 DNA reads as TGTGCCAGCAGCTTAGGACAGGGTGGCTATGGCTACACCTTC. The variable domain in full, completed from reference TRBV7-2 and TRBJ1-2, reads GAGVSQSPSNKVTEKGKDVELRCDPISGHTALYWYRQSLGQGLEFLIYFQGNSAPDKSGLPSDRFSAERTGGSVSTLTIQRTQQEDSAVYLCASSLGQGGYGYTFGSGTRLTVV.

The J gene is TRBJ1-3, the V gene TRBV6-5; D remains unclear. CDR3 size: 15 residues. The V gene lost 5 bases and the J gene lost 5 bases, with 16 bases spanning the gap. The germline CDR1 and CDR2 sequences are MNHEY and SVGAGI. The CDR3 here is CASSTDTGSRNTIYF. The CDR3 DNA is TGTGCCAGCAGTACCGACACGGGGAGTCGAAACACCATATATTTT.

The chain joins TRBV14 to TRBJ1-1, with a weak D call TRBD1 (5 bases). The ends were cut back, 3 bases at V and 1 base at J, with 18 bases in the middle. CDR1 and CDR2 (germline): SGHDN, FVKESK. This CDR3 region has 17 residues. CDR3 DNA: TGTGCCAGCAGCCAGGTCCCTTTTAGGGGCAGGAACACTGAAGCTTTCTTT. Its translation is CASSQVPFRGRNTEAFF.

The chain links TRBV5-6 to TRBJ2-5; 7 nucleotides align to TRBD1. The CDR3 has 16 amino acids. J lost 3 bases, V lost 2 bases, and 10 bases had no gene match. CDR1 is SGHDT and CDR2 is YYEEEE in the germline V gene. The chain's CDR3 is CASSFFSGTAEETQYF. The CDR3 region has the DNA TGTGCCAGCAGCTTTTTCTCCGGGACAGCCGAAGAGACCCAGTACTTC.

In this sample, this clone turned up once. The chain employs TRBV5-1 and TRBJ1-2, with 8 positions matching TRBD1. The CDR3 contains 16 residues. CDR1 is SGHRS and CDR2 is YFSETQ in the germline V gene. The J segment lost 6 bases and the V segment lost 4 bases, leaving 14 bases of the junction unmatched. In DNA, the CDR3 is TGCGCCAGCAGCCCGCCTGGAATTCAGGGGGCTGATGGCTACACCTTC. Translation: CASSPPGIQGADGYTF. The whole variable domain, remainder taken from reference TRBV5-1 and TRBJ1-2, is KAGVTQTPRYLIKTRGQQVTLSCSPISGHRSVSWYQQTPGQGLQFLFEYFSETQRNKGNFPGRFSGRQFSNSRSEMNVSTLELGDSALYLCASSPPGIQGADGYTFGSGTRLTVV.

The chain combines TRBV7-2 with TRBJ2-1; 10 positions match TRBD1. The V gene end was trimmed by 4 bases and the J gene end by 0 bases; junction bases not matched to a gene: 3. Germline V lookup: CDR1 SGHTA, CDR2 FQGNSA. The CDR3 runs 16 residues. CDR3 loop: CASSSDRGLSYNEQFF. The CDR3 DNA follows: TGTGCCAGCAGCTCCGACAGGGGGCTCTCCTACAATGAGCAGTTCTTC.

The DNA for the CDR3 is TGTGCCAGCAGCTTAGTAAGCGGGGGGATTCCTTACGAGCAGTACTTC. Amino acids: CASSLVSGGIPYEQYF. V and J are TRBV11-1 and TRBJ2-7; the match to TRBD2 covers 9 bases. CDR3 length: 16 residues. The germline V gene encodes CDR1 SGHAT and CDR2 FQDESV (reference sequence). With V trimmed by 1 base and J by 4 bases, 8 bases remained unmatched.

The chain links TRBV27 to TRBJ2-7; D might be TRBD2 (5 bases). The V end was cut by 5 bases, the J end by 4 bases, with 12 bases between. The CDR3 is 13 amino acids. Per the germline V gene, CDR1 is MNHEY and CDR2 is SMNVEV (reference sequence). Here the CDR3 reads CASSPRTGYEQYF. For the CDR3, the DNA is TGTGCCAGCAGTCCCCGGACTGGTTACGAGCAGTACTTC.

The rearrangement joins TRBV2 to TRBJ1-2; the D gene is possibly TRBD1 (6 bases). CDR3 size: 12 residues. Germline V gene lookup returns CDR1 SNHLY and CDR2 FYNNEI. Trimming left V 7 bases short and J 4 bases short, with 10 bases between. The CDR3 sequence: CASTTGLYGYTF. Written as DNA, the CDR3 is TGTGCCAGCACGACAGGCCTCTATGGCTACACCTTC.

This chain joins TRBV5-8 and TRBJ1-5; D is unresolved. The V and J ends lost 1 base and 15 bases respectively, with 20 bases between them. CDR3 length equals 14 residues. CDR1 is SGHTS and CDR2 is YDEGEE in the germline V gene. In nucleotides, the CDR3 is TGTGCCAGCAGCTTGTTTTCACGGGTACAATCGTCGCATTTT. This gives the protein CASSLFSRVQSSHF.

This CDR3 reads CASIRTGGGPLYGYTF. The CDR3 nucleotides read TGTGCCAGCATTAGGACAGGGGGCGGACCCCTCTATGGCTACACCTTC. V is TRBV27 and J is TRBJ1-2; 11 bases agree with TRBD1. V lost 7 bases, J lost 4 bases, and 11 bases stayed unmatched. Germline CDR1 and CDR2: MNHEY and SMNVEV (reference sequence). The CDR3 sequence is 16 residues long.

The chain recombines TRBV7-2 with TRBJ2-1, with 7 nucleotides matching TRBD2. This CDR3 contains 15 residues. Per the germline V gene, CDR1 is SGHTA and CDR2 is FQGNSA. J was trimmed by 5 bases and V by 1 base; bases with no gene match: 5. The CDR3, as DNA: TGTGCCAGCAGCTTAGGGCTAGCGGAAAACAATGAGCAGTTCTTC. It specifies CASSLGLAENNEQFF.

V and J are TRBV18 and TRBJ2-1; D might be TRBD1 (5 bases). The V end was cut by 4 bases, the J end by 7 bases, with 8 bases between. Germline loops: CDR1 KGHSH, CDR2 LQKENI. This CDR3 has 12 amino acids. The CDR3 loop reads CASSLDTNEQFF. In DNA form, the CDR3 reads TGTGCCAGCTCACTGGACACTAATGAGCAGTTCTTC.

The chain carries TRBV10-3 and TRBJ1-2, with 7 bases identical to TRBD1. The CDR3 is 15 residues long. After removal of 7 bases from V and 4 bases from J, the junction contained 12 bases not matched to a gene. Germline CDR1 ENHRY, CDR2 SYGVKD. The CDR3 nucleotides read TGTGCCATCAACCCAGGGGGTTTTACGTTCTATGGCTACACCTTC. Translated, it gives CAINPGGFTFYGYTF.